This T cell receptor (beta chain) is drawn from a study of naive and memory T cell subsets. Two oligonucleotides, mixed equimolar, formed the beta constant-region primer covering TRBC1 and TRBC2. TCRdb reprocessed the UMI-ligation and nested PCR reads via MiXCR and lists one record per CDR3 protein. The repertoire holds some 28,000 distinct CDR3 sequences, with approximately 11% as singletons. The CDR3 has 13 residues. CDR1 is ENHRY, CDR2 SYGVKD, per germline. Trimming at V came to 5 bases and at J to 5 bases, leaving 5 bases not matched to a gene. The clonotype comes from a human donor in good health. Sequencing was carried out using effector memory CD4+ T cells from blood. Subset in this sample: effector memory, CD45RA- CD27-. The genes are TRBV10-3 and TRBJ1-1, with TRBD1 identical over 7 bases. The CDR3 bases are TGTGCCATCAGTCAACAGGGGAGTACTGAAGCTTTCTTT. This gives the protein CAISQQGSTEAFF.